The text below deals with one TCR beta chain. Antigen: not known. From the second PCR step, alpha and beta chains were amplified apart. V gave up 2 bases and J gave up 6 bases, with 14 bases separating them. The CDR3 has 15 amino acids. Germline assignment: CDR1 MNHEY and CDR2 SVGEGT. These data come from a study of naive and memory T cell subsets. General study findings and limits: Over 95% of naive TCR sequences appeared only once, unlike memory subsets. Clonotypes here are unpaired alpha or beta chain sequences. Especially in CD8 cells, naive repertoires contained a few larger clonotypes, possibly CD45RA-re-expressing memory cells. Diversity fell and Gini index rose from naive through CM, EM, EMRA.

An equimolar mix of two oligonucleotides served as the beta constant-region primer for TRBC1 and TRBC2. The ligated cDNA underwent four PCR rounds using SP2 and nested alpha and beta constant-region primers. TCRdb used MiXCR to reprocess the UMI-ligation and nested PCR reads, holding one entry per CDR3 protein. The sample contains over 130,000 distinct CDR3 sequences, around 21% of which appear only once. Material: naive CD8+ T cells from blood. This TCR derives from a human donor in good health. V is TRBV6-2 or TRBV6-3 and J is TRBJ1-5; D gene unclear. The CDR3 coding sequence is TGTGCCAGCAGTTACGAGCTCACCTGGTCTCAGCCCCAGCATTTT. This codes for CASSYELTWSQPQHF.